This T cell receptor beta chain came from a study of beta chain features in type 1 diabetes. Findings and limits, study-wide: The study found fewer insertions and more deletions at VDJ junctions in type 1 diabetes patients. TCRB CDR3 length was moderately but significantly reduced in all four CD4+ subsets of Type 1 diabetes patients. Cells with high TCR expression could be over-represented when cDNA is sequenced. Whether HLA type influences TCRB rearrangement remained unresolved here.

The authors sorted CD4+ naive, central memory, regulatory and stem cell-like memory cells via CD45RO/CCR7/CD25/CD127/CD95/CD27. The CDR3 loop spans 15 amino acids. J gave up 2 bases and V 2 bases, and 3 bases lay outside the gene matches. CDR1 MNHEY and CDR2 SVGAGI come from the germline V gene. This clone occurred a few times. Its antigen remains unknown. What was sequenced were expressed TCRB transcripts, since all of the isolated RNA had been reverse transcribed. Clones were read by immunoSEQ multiplex PCR, and TCRdb kept only the in-frame ones, dropping some. The repertoire has roughly 290,000 clones, around 16% of them found once; the top ten carry 0.015% to 0.017%.

The V and J genes are TRBV6-5 and TRBJ1-1; 9 nucleotides match TRBD1. Sequenced sample: naive CD4+ T cells from blood. This TCR was recovered from a man between 18 and 29 years old with type 1 diabetes. The CDR3 spells CASSYPGQGNTEAFF. The CDR3 DNA sequence: TGTGCCAGCAGTTACCCGGGACAGGGAAACACTGAAGCTTTCTTT.